This T cell receptor (beta chain) was captured in a study of Tregs in tolerant kidney transplant recipients. Study-level points and caveats: Antigen-driven expansion was suggested because donor-specific Tregs expanded more than all Tregs in tolerant patients. Changing PCR primers prevented nucleotide comparison between some patients' samples.

Unstimulated Tregs (CD4+CD25+CD127-) and CD4+CD25- non-Tregs were sorted from PBMCs. V lost 5 bases and J lost 3, with 11 bases in between. CDR3 size: 14 residues. Germline CDR1 and CDR2: SNHLY and FYNNEI. Note on this clone: Its specificity is unknown.

Profiled with immunoSEQ multiplex PCR; TCRdb holds only in-frame clones, not every one. The profile shows tens of thousands of clones, less than 98% of them singletons. This clonotype was obtained from a human donor who received a combined kidney and bone marrow transplant. The starting material was CD4+ T cells from blood, obtained before the transplant. The chain combines TRBV2 with TRBJ2-1; D remains unclear. CDR3 region: CASSHPRSYNEQFF. In DNA, the CDR3 is TGTGCCAGCAGTCACCCTAGGAGCTACAATGAGCAGTTCTTC.